This TCR beta chain was captured in a study of early T cells in non-severe SARS-CoV-2 infection. Study summary: Sequencing of unsorted whole blood was done on bulk RNA, leaving chains unpaired.

General observations from the study: VDJdb matching favored anti-spike CD8 responses, missing private and CD4 specificities.

This clonotype was recorded at least ten times. Its antigen remains unidentified. Attachment of unique molecular identifiers was made to individual cDNA molecules. One entry per CDR3 protein, called by TCRdb with MiXCR from the 5' RACE reads. Of tens of thousands of distinct CDR3 sequences listed, about 12% are singletons. This CDR3 region has 15 residues. CDR1 MNHEY and CDR2 SVGEGT come from the germline V gene. Trimming took 7 bases from V and 4 from J; bases not matched to a gene: 6. The sample was whole blood. The receptor comes from an adult who was a healthcare worker with PCR-confirmed SARS-CoV-2 infection or an uninfected control (not recorded which). V is TRBV6-2 or TRBV6-3 and J is TRBJ2-1; 11 bases are shared with TRBD2. The CDR3, as DNA: TGTGCCAGCATCCAGGCTAGCGGGAGGTACAATGAGCAGTTCTTC. Encoded protein: CASIQASGRYNEQFF.